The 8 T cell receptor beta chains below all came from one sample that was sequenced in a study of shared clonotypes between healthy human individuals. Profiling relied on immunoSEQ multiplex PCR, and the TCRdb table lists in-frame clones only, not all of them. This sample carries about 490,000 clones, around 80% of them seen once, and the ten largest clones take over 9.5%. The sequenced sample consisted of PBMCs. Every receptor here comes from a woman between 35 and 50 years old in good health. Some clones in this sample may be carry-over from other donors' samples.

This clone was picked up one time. CDR3 in amino acids: CATGQPSSYEQYF. The DNA of the CDR3 is TGTGCGACGGGGCAGCCGAGCTCCTACGAGCAGTACTTC. V gene TRBV28 combines with J gene TRBJ2-7; D may correspond to TRBD1 or TRBD2 (5 bases each). Germline CDR1 and CDR2: MDHEN and SYDVKM. CDR3 length: 13 amino acids.

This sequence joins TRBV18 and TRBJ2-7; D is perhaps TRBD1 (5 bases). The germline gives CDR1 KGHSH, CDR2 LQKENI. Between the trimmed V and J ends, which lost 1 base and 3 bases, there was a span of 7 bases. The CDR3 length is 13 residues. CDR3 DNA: TGTGCCAGCTCACCACTAAGGGGCTACGAGCAGTACTTC. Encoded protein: CASSPLRGYEQYF.

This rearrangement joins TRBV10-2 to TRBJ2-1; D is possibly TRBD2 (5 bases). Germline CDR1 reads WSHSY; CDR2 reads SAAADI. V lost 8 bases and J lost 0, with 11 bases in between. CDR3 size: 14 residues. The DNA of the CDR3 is TGCGCCAGCCTAGCTGATAGCTCCTACAATGAGCAGTTCTTC. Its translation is CASLADSSYNEQFF.

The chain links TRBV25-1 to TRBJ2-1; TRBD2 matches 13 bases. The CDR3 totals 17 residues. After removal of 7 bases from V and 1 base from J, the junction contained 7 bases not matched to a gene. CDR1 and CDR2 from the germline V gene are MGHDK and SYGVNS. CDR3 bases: TGTGCCAGCACAACGGGACTAGCGGGAAGGTCCTACAATGAGCAGTTCTTC. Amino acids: CASTTGLAGRSYNEQFF.

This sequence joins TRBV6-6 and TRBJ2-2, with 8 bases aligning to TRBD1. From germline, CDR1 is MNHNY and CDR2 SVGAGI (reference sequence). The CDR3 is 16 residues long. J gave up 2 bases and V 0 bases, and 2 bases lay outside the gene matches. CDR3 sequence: CASSYSPGGNTGELFF. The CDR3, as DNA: TGTGCCAGCAGTTACTCCCCAGGGGGCAACACCGGGGAGCTGTTTTTT.

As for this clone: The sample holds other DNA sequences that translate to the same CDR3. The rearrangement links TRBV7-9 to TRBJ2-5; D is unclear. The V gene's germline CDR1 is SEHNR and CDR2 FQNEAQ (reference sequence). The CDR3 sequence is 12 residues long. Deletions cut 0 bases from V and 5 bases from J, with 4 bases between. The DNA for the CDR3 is TGTGCCAGCAGCTTAGCAGGGGAGACCCAGTACTTC. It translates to CASSLAGETQYF.

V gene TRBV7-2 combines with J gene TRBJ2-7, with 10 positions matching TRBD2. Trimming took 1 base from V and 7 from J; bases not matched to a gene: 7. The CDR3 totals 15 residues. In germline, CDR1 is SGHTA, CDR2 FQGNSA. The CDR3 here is CASSLVGLAGEEQYF. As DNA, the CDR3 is TGTGCCAGCAGCTTAGTCGGCCTAGCGGGAGAAGAGCAGTACTTC.

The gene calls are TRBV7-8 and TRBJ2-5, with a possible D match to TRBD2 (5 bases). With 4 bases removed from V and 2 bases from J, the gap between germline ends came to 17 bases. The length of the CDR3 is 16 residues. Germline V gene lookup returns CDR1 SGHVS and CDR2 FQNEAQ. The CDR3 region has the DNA TGTGCCAGCAGCTCCCCGGTTGTTTCGGGACAAGAGACCCAGTACTTC. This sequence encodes CASSSPVVSGQETQYF.